This T cell receptor (beta chain) was found in a study of blood T cell repertoires in COVID-19. Background on the study: Collection of acute and convalescent COVID-19 samples took place in the United States, Italy and Spain. The analysed material was cDNA or gDNA that came from T cells, B-cell-depleted T cells, or PBMCs.

Germline loops: CDR1 SGDLS, CDR2 YYNGEE. The ends lost 4 bases at V and 3 bases at J; junction bases unmatched: 17. The CDR3 is 19 residues long. Original handling: Reference gene primer amplification yielded estimated nucleated cell counts. This table comes from immunoSEQ multiplex PCR, and its TCRdb copy is limited to in-frame clones, with some not included. V, J and clone size are taken as reported in that table, and D and trimming were inferred from the DNA itself. The sample has 130,000 to 150,000 clones; approximately 80% are singletons. Sequenced sample: peripheral blood. The receptor comes from a woman aged 40 to 55 with active or convalescent COVID-19. This chain uses TRBV9 with TRBJ2-1; 9 nucleotides align to TRBD2. DNA for the CDR3: TGTGCCAGCAGCCCGGAGTCCGATTTAGCGGGGGAGCTCTACAATGAGCAGTTCTTC. Its protein product is CASSPESDLAGELYNEQFF.